The TCR beta chain described here comes from a study of T-cell reconstitution after alpha-beta-depleted transplantation in children (dated by TCRdb to between 2015 and 2016). Turning to the overall study: Using TCR repertoire profiling, the study followed T-cell immune reconstitution in a quantitative way in children after TCRalphabeta/CD19-depleted allogeneic hematopoietic cell transplantation.

V lost 3 bases and J lost 0 bases; the stretch between them is 8 bases long. From the cysteine up to the phenylalanine, the CDR3 has a length of 14 residues. The sequence is cut down to CDR3 DNA, 42 bases in frame from base 1. This clonotype was picked up one time. Its binding antigen is unknown. Per-base quality was not reported, and no clone a single base away is much larger than it. Evidence from a single read is weak. Library construction relied on PCR. Sequencing was performed on an Illumina HiSeq 2500. TCR libraries were prepared with molecular barcoding, using unique molecular identifiers to normalize TCRbeta repertoire quantification. The public reads were reprocessed in TCRdb via fastp at Q25 and MiXCR, keeping in-frame beta chains. A single entry per CDR3 protein holds the most common genes and DNA from its merged rows. Here the sample has some 600,000 distinct CDR3 sequences; 16% occur a single time. The leading ten clones occupy about 1.1% of the sample.

The receptor was isolated from a human donor who donated a stem cell graft to a child with acute myeloid leukemia. Sequencing was performed on PBMCs from the stem cell graft donor, taken from the stem cell graft. The rearranged chain carries TRBV12-3 or TRBV12-4 and TRBJ1-2, with the D segment identity uncertain. The DNA reads TGTGCCAGCAGTTTTACATATGCTAACTATGGCTACACCTTC. Translated, this gives CASSFTYANYGYTF.